This T cell receptor (beta chain) was captured by sequencing in a study of T cell repertoires in cytomegalovirus infection. Study context: Recently identified HLA-C-restricted CMV epitopes were used, and well-studied HLA-B-restricted CMV epitopes were used as well. Shared public TCR beta signatures pointed to both CMV infection and a matching HLA type. Findings of the study overall: Using cumulative public TCR beta family frequency, the authors identified those who carried CMV together with the relevant HLA. Dominant in the ex vivo response were TCR beta clonotypes restricted by HLA-C and specific for CMV.

About this clonotype: Antigen unknown.

TCRdb used MiXCR to reprocess the reads, holding one entry per CDR3 protein. The data hold around 800,000 distinct CDR3 sequences, with about 30% observed a single time. The ends were cut back, 7 bases at V and 2 bases at J, with 18 bases in the middle. Germline V gene data show CDR1 as SQVTM and CDR2 as ANQGSEA. This CDR3 contains 14 residues. This chain joins TRBV29-1 and TRBJ2-7, with D possibly being TRBD1 or TRBD2 (6 bases each). The starting material was cultured CD8+ T cells from PBMCs, obtained from culture after CMV antigen stimulation. This sequence originates from a human donor in good health (CMV status not recorded). Some clones in this sample may be carry-over from other donors' samples. The CDR3, as DNA: TGCAGCGCCCTGGAGGGGGTCCTTCCCTACGAGCAGTACTTC. Protein: CSALEGVLPYEQYF.